This TCR beta chain was identified during a study of regulatory T cells in long-lasting Graves disease. This clonotype was seen a few times. The antigen is undetermined. Time point given: newly diagnosed GD, antithyroid drugs for less than 3 months. PBMCs were the source of the RNA used for TCR sequencing. Overall study findings and caveats: Persistent disease preferred TRBV28, TRBJ1-2 and TRBJ2-5.

With iRepertoire HTBI primers and Arm-PCR of CDR3 regions, TCR beta libraries were built. TCRdb reprocessed the multiplex PCR reads with MiXCR, giving one entry per CDR3 protein. The profile shows approximately 540,000 distinct CDR3 sequences, 12% of them singletons. The CDR3 spans 17 residues. Trimming stripped 1 base from V and 0 bases from J, with 16 bases between. Germline V gene lookup returns CDR1 KGHSH and CDR2 LQKENI. These data also formed part of another study, on T cells in Graves' hyperthyroidism and ophthalmopathy. That source reports: Patients aged 18 to 65 had newly diagnosed hyperthyroidism of under 2 months' duration.

This chain joins TRBV18 and TRBJ2-7; a weak D match, TRBD1 (6 bases). The TCR originated in a woman aged 25-40 years with Graves disease. Sample: peripheral blood mononuclear cells (PBMCs), taken at new diagnosis, from a patient treated with antithyroid drugs. In DNA, the CDR3 is TGTGCCAGCTCACCACAAAGACTCCGGGACACCTCCTACGAGCAGTACTTC. It encodes CASSPQRLRDTSYEQYF.